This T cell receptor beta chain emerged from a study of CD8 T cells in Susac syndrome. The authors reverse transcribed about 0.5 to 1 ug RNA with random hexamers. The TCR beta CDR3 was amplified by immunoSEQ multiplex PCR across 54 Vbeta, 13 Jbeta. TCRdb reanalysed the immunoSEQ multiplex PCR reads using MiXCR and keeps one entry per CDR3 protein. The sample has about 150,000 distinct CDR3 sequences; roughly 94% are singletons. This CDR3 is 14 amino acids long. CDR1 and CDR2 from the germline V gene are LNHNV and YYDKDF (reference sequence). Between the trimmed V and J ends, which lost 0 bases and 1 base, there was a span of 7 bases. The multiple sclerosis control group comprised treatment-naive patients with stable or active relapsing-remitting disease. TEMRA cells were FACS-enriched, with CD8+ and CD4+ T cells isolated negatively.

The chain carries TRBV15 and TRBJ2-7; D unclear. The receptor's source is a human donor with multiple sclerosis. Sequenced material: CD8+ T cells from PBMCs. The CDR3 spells CATSRDFGSYEQYF. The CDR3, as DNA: TGTGCCACCAGCAGAGATTTCGGTTCCTACGAGCAGTACTTC.